This T cell receptor beta chain was sequenced for a study of cytomegalovirus exposure and HLA in healthy donors. Clones were sequenced by immunoSEQ multiplex PCR, and TCRdb holds only the in-frame ones, with some missing. Of tens of thousands of clones listed, approximately 91% are singletons. This CDR3 has 16 amino acids. Deletions cut 4 bases from V and 3 bases from J, with 19 bases between. The V gene's germline CDR1 is MNHNY and CDR2 SVGAGI (reference sequence). Study-wide results and caveats: Most TCR sequences were rare, but some public TCRs occurred in many donors. The authors confirmed in vitro that a few CMV-associated chains were specific for CMV antigens.

Regarding this clone: The target antigen is unknown.

Material for sequencing was PBMCs. The clonotype comes from a man aged 25-45 years in good health and CMV-seronegative. The V call is TRBV6-6, the J call TRBJ2-7, with D maybe TRBD1 (5 bases). The CDR3 sequence is CASSLKHSDNLYEQYF. The CDR3, as DNA: TGTGCCAGCAGTTTAAAACATTCGGACAACCTCTACGAGCAGTACTTC.